This TCR beta chain appears in the sequencing data of a study of T-cell memory formation after mild COVID-19. Findings of the study overall: Clones contracting over day 15 to 85 were CD4/CD8 balanced, with later expanders leaning CD4+.

Germline V gene lookup returns CDR1 SGHTS and CDR2 YDEGEE. V was trimmed by 0 bases and J by 7 bases, leaving 11 bases between them. The CDR3 sequence is 14 residues long. TCRdb processed the 5' RACE reads anew with MiXCR; each CDR3 protein has one entry. Of roughly 120,000 distinct CDR3 sequences in the sample, approximately 21% are singletons; the top ten hold about 42%. As to this clonotype: Its target is unknown.

The sample was PBMCs or a T cell subset sorted from them (not recorded which). The gene calls are TRBV5-8 and TRBJ1-5, with a possible D match to TRBD1 (6 bases). The receptor's source is a man between 18 and 35 years old who had mild COVID-19 (a few samples of this study predate the infection). Cell type and time point are not known. CDR3 DNA sequence: TGTGCCAGCAGCTTGGAGGGGGGGAGACAGCCCCAGCATTTT. It specifies CASSLEGGRQPQHF. The whole variable domain, filled in from reference TRBV5-8 and TRBJ1-5, reads EAGVTQSPTHLIKTRGQQATLRCSPISGHTSVYWYQQALGLGLQFLLWYDEGEERNRGNFPPRFSGRQFPNYSSELNVNALELEDSALYLCASSLEGGRQPQHFGDGTRLSIL.